Sequencing of this TCR beta chain was carried out in a study of cytomegalovirus exposure and HLA in healthy donors. Study-wide results and limits: Many donors carried some public TCRs, although rarity characterized most TCR sequences. Published work reported that the classifier diagnosed cytomegalovirus status with high specificity and sensitivity.

Notes on this clone: Its antigen remains unknown.

The CDR3 spans 13 residues. Germline V gene lookup returns CDR1 SGHAT and CDR2 FQNNGV. Between the trimmed V and J ends, which lost 8 bases and 2 bases, there was a span of 12 bases. Data came from immunoSEQ multiplex PCR; TCRdb stores just in-frame clones and leaves some out. The sample lists roughly 150,000 clones; around 82% were seen once. The TCR sequence derives from a man aged 30 to 39 in good health and CMV-seropositive. V gene TRBV11-2 combines with J gene TRBJ2-5; maybe TRBD1 (5 bases). The sequenced sample consisted of PBMCs. The CDR3 region is CASQPQVQETQYF. The CDR3 DNA follows: TGTGCCAGCCAACCACAGGTACAAGAGACCCAGTACTTC.